The 23 T cell receptor beta chains presented below share a single source sample, sequenced in a study of T cell responses to AZD1222 COVID-19 vaccine. The protocol was immunoSEQ multiplex PCR, while the TCRdb copy is restricted to in-frame clones and leaves out a portion. Among about 140,000 clones, roughly nine tenths were seen once, and the ten largest hold under 3.5%. The source material was peripheral blood, sampled on day 0 of AZD1222 vaccination. These receptors came from an adult in good health.

V is TRBV4-3 and J is TRBJ2-1; 9 positions agree with TRBD1. The germline gives CDR1 LGHNA, CDR2 YSLEER. The CDR3 consists of 17 residues. The J segment lost 4 bases and the V segment lost 0 bases, leaving 7 bases of the junction unmatched. The CDR3 sequence is CASSQDLGTGIYNEQFF. Here the CDR3 DNA reads TGCGCCAGCAGCCAAGATCTGGGGACAGGGATATACAATGAGCAGTTCTTC.

The V and J genes are TRBV5-1 and TRBJ1-4, with TRBD1 matching over 7 bases. With 3 bases clipped from V and 0 bases from J, the junction kept 2 bases outside the gene matches. The CDR3 loop spans 15 amino acids. Germline V CDR1 and CDR2: SGHRS, YFSETQ. The CDR3 protein is CASSWGTATNEKLFF. CDR3 coding DNA: TGCGCCAGCAGCTGGGGGACAGCAACTAATGAAAAACTGTTTTTT. Complete variable domain (other parts from reference TRBV5-1 and TRBJ1-4): KAGVTQTPRYLIKTRGQQVTLSCSPISGHRSVSWYQQTPGQGLQFLFEYFSETQRNKGNFPGRFSGRQFSNSRSEMNVSTLELGDSALYLCASSWGTATNEKLFFGSGTQLSVL.

The chain has TRBV27 and TRBJ2-3; the D gene is possibly TRBD2 (5 bases). V lost 1 base to trimming and J lost 0 bases, with 11 bases between them. This CDR3 is built from 16 residues. The germline V gene has CDR1 MNHEY and CDR2 SMNVEV (reference sequence). CDR3 sequence (DNA): TGTGCCAGCAGTTTATTTGCGGGTATAAGCACAGATACGCAGTATTTT. As protein: CASSLFAGISTDTQYF.

This chain joins TRBV12-3 or TRBV12-4 and TRBJ1-2; D not resolved. V was cut by 6 bases and J by 2 bases, with 10 bases left in between. The CDR3 sequence is 13 residues long. In nucleotides, the CDR3 is TGTGCCAGCAGCTACGATCGAAACTATGGCTACACCTTC. Its protein product is CASSYDRNYGYTF.

The rearrangement uses TRBV5-4 and TRBJ2-6; 9 bases map to TRBD1. This CDR3 region has 15 residues. With V trimmed by 4 bases and J by 4 bases, 3 bases remained unmatched. Germline loops: CDR1 SGHNT, CDR2 YYREEE (reference sequence). CDR3 loop: CASSQGTGGANVLTF. The CDR3, as DNA: TGTGCCAGCAGCCAAGGGACAGGGGGGGCCAACGTCCTGACTTTC. Together with reference TRBV5-4 and TRBJ2-6, the CDR3 gives the full variable domain: ETGVTQSPTHLIKTRGQQVTLRCSSQSGHNTVSWYQQALGQGPQFIFQYYREEENGRGNFPPRFSGLQFPNYSSELNVNALELDDSALYLCASSQGTGGANVLTFGAGSRLTVL.

The table lists this clone with a count of one. This chain joins TRBV13 and TRBJ1-1; 8 positions match TRBD1. V lost 7 bases to trimming and J lost 4 bases; unmatched junction nucleotides: 8. Looked up from germline, CDR1 is PRHDT and CDR2 is FYEKMQ (reference sequence). The CDR3 is made up of 14 amino acids. The CDR3 reads CASTVTGAITEAFF. The CDR3 nucleotides are TGTGCCAGCACCGTGACAGGGGCCATCACTGAAGCTTTCTTT.

This chain uses TRBV5-4 with TRBJ2-3; TRBD1 agrees at 7 bases. V was pared by 5 bases and J by 3 bases, with 6 bases of the junction left unmatched. CDR3 size: 14 residues. Germline V lookup: CDR1 SGHNT, CDR2 YYREEE (reference sequence). The CDR3 region has the DNA TGTGCCAGCAGAGCAGGGGGTGAGACAGATACGCAGTATTTT. This translates into CASRAGGETDTQYF.

The count of this clone is one. This chain joins TRBV19 and TRBJ2-6; TRBD1 might be the D (6 bases). Germline loops: CDR1 LNHDA, CDR2 SQIVND (reference sequence). V dropped 6 bases and J dropped 2 bases, with 20 bases sitting between them. The CDR3 sequence is 18 residues long. The CDR3 DNA follows: TGTGCCAGTAGCTCACTACAGGGTACATCGCCTGGGGCCAACGTCCTGACTTTC. Protein: CASSSLQGTSPGANVLTF.

The V call is TRBV15, the J call TRBJ1-5, with D perhaps TRBD1 (5 bases). The CDR3 consists of 15 residues. Germline V CDR1 and CDR2: LNHNV, YYDKDF (reference sequence). The V end lost 2 bases, the J end lost 0 bases, and 8 bases lay between the germline ends. DNA of the CDR3: TGTGCCACCAGCAGACAGGGAAATAGCAATCAGCCCCAGCATTTT. It encodes CATSRQGNSNQPQHF.

The V call is TRBV11-2, the J call TRBJ1-4; a weak D match, TRBD1 (5 bases). Trimming cost V 5 bases and J 4 bases, with 11 bases left between them. The CDR3 is made up of 14 amino acids. Looked up from germline, CDR1 is SGHAT and CDR2 is FQNNGV. The CDR3 spells CASSRGLLNEKLFF. The DNA of the CDR3 is TGTGCCAGCAGCCGGGGCCTACTTAATGAAAAACTGTTTTTT.

The chain carries TRBV12-3 or TRBV12-4 and TRBJ2-7, with D hard to call. The CDR3 has 12 residues. The V and J ends lost 3 bases and 2 bases respectively, with 5 bases between them. The CDR3 here is CASSFRPYEQYF. The CDR3 DNA reads TGTGCCAGCAGTTTCAGACCCTACGAGCAGTACTTC.

The CDR3 loop is CASTFFGLTGELFF. CDR3 DNA: TGTGCCAGCACCTTCTTCGGACTGACCGGGGAGCTGTTTTTT. V usage is TRBV28 and J usage is TRBJ2-2, with D perhaps matching TRBD2 (5 bases). Germline CDR1 is MDHEN and CDR2 is SYDVKM. V was pared by 7 bases and J by 5 bases, with 14 bases between. The CDR3 has 14 residues.

The chain couples TRBV7-9 to TRBJ1-3; 10 bases fit TRBD1. This CDR3 is built from 19 residues. Germline CDR1 reads SEHNR; CDR2 reads FQNEAQ (reference sequence). After removal of 4 bases from V and 2 bases from J, the junction contained 14 bases not matched to a gene. CDR3 in amino acids: CASSSGQGLGMQAGNTIYF. Written as DNA, the CDR3 is TGTGCCAGCAGCTCGGGACAGGGGCTAGGTATGCAAGCTGGAAACACCATATATTTT.

Here the CDR3 reads CSASPSGSRPEQYF. DNA for the CDR3: TGCAGTGCTAGTCCTAGCGGGAGTAGGCCCGAGCAGTACTTC. The rearrangement joins TRBV20-1 to TRBJ2-7; 10 nucleotides agree with TRBD2. The germline gives CDR1 DFQATT, CDR2 SNEGSKA (reference sequence). After removal of 3 bases from V and 6 bases from J, the junction contained 8 bases not matched to a gene. CDR3 length equals 14 residues.

J is TRBJ1-1 and V is TRBV12-3 or TRBV12-4; 7 positions agree with TRBD1. The CDR3 spans 13 residues. The junction had 4 bases not matched to a gene; V was cut back by 6 bases and J by 3 bases. This CDR3 is CASRWTGYTEAFF. The CDR3 DNA sequence: TGTGCCAGCAGGTGGACAGGATACACTGAAGCTTTCTTT.

This chain joins TRBV4-3 and TRBJ2-7; a possible D gene is TRBD1 (5 bases). This CDR3 comprises 16 residues. CDR1 and CDR2 (germline): LGHNA, YSLEER. V dropped 0 bases and J dropped 6 bases, with 18 bases sitting between them. CDR3 in DNA: TGCGCCAGCAGCCAAGATGAGGCAGGGCCTAGGGGCGAGCAGTACTTC. Amino acid sequence: CASSQDEAGPRGEQYF.

This clone was observed once. The chain carries TRBV6-2 or TRBV6-3 and TRBJ2-1; D might be TRBD2 (5 bases). The CDR3 is made up of 15 amino acids. V lost 2 bases to trimming and J lost 6 bases, with 14 bases between them. Germline V CDR1 and CDR2: MNHEY, SVGEGT. CDR3 sequence reads: CASSYPDSPGNEQFF. In nucleotides, the CDR3 is TGTGCCAGCAGTTACCCGGACTCCCCAGGCAATGAGCAGTTCTTC.

The chain joins TRBV21-1 to TRBJ1-4. TRBV21-1 is annotated as a pseudogene. CDR3 length equals 17 residues. CDR3 sequence: CASSKGSLGRDNEKLFF. As DNA, the CDR3 is TGTGCCAGCAGCAAGGGTTCCCTAGGGCGTGATAATGAAAAACTGTTTTTT.

The chain joins TRBV6-5 to TRBJ2-3; TRBD2 aligns across 10 bases. Unmatched junction bases numbered 7, after V lost 9 bases and J lost 1 base. CDR1 is MNHEY and CDR2 is SVGAGI in the germline V gene. The CDR3 covers 15 residues. CDR3 in DNA: TGTGCCAGTAGCGGGAGGCCAGAGGGCACAGATACGCAGTATTTT. The encoded protein is CASSGRPEGTDTQYF.

V gene TRBV28 combines with J gene TRBJ2-1, with TRBD2 matching 7 bases. The CDR3 spans 16 residues. The V gene's germline CDR1 is MDHEN and CDR2 SYDVKM. V was pared by 4 bases and J by 6 bases, with 12 bases of the junction left unmatched. For the CDR3, the DNA is TGTGCCAGCAGTTCATTACGACCGTCTAGCGGCAATGAGCAGTTCTTC. It translates to CASSSLRPSSGNEQFF.

The chain links TRBV19 to TRBJ1-1; no firm D call. The germline V gene encodes CDR1 LNHDA and CDR2 SQIVND (reference sequence). Deletions cut 8 bases from V and 0 bases from J, with 25 bases between. This CDR3 is 18 amino acids long. The CDR3 DNA sequence: TGTGCCAGTGGGGTAAAGGGTGGGCTCCGGTCACTGAACACTGAAGCTTTCTTT. Translated, it gives CASGVKGGLRSLNTEAFF.

V and J are TRBV28 and TRBJ1-2; D gene uncertain. Trimming removed 6 bases from V and 8 bases from J, with 10 bases in between. This CDR3 comprises 11 residues. From germline, CDR1 is MDHEN and CDR2 SYDVKM. CDR3 nucleotide sequence: TGTGCCAGCAGCGAGGGTAGGGGCTACACCTTC. Its translation: CASSEGRGYTF.

This clone was detected a few times. The J gene is TRBJ2-7, the V gene TRBV15; 10 nucleotides align to TRBD1. V was clipped by 6 bases and J by 4 bases; unmatched bases: 3. Germline V CDR1 and CDR2: LNHNV, YYDKDF (reference sequence). The CDR3 has 13 amino acids. This CDR3 is CATRRTGGYEQYF. Written as DNA, the CDR3 is TGTGCCACCAGGAGGACAGGGGGGTACGAGCAGTACTTC.